Shown below are 31 T cell receptor beta chains from a single sample sequenced in a study of regulatory T cells in long-lasting Graves disease. Arm-PCR of CDR3 regions and iRepertoire HTBI primers were the basis on which TCR beta libraries were built. Using its own MiXCR run on the multiplex PCR reads, TCRdb lists one record per CDR3 protein. Here the sample spans 400,000 to 500,000 distinct CDR3 sequences, 15% being singletons. The time point is: newly diagnosed GD, antithyroid drugs for less than 3 months. From RNA extracted from PBMCs, the TCR library was made. The sample was also linked to a second study, of T cells in Graves' hyperthyroidism and ophthalmopathy.

This sample comprised peripheral blood mononuclear cells (PBMCs), obtained at new diagnosis, from a patient treated with antithyroid drugs. These receptors were obtained from a woman aged 25-40 years with Graves disease.

In the case of this clonotype: A read error is the likely source, as a far larger clone sits one nucleotide away. This chain joins TRBV11-2 and TRBJ2-1; 8 positions match TRBD1. The CDR3 covers 15 residues. Trimming at V came to 0 bases and at J to 10 bases, leaving 8 bases not matched to a gene. The germline V gene encodes CDR1 SGHAT and CDR2 FQNNGV. In nucleotides, the CDR3 is TGTGCCAGCAGCTTAGATCCCGGACAGGGCTACGAGCAGTTCTTC. Protein: CASSLDPGQGYEQFF.

This clonotype occurred a few times. The chain joins TRBV4-1 to TRBJ2-5; 8 bases agree with TRBD2. The V segment lost 1 base and the J segment 3 bases; nucleotides outside the gene matches: 10. The CDR3 contains 17 residues. Germline CDR1 is MGHRA and CDR2 is YSYEKL. The CDR3, as DNA: TGCGCCAGCAGCCAAGTCGGTAGCGGGACATATAAAGAGACCCAGTACTTC. As protein: CASSQVGSGTYKETQYF.

Ten or more counts support this clonotype. This chain joins TRBV20-1 and TRBJ2-5, with unresolved D. CDR1 and CDR2 from the germline V gene are DFQATT and SNEGSKA (reference sequence). The CDR3 totals 16 residues. The germline V and J ends were trimmed by 5 bases and 8 bases, with 27 bases remaining between them. CDR3 sequence (DNA): TGCAGTGCTGCCTCGCCGGCCGAGGCCGCCGGGTCTACCCAGTACTTC. This sequence encodes CSAASPAEAAGSTQYF.

In its sample, this clonotype was seen many times. The rearrangement uses TRBV20-1 and TRBJ2-7; 7 bases are a match to TRBD2. CDR1 and CDR2 from the germline V gene are DFQATT and SNEGSKA (reference sequence). This CDR3 comprises 14 residues. The ends lost 1 base at V and 6 bases at J; junction bases unmatched: 9. The CDR3 is CSARVLAGVLEQYF. CDR3 in DNA: TGCAGTGCTAGAGTGTTGGCGGGAGTCCTCGAGCAGTACTTC.

This clonotype was seen more than once but under ten times. The V gene is TRBV24-1, the J gene TRBJ2-1, with 8 bases matching TRBD2. The CDR3 length is 17 residues. Germline V gene lookup returns CDR1 KGHDR and CDR2 SFDVKD. V lost 5 bases to trimming and J lost 0 bases; unmatched junction nucleotides: 8. CDR3 bases: TGTGCCACCAGTGTTGCGGGGGGCCCCCTCTCCTACAATGAGCAGTTCTTC. Amino acid sequence: CATSVAGGPLSYNEQFF.

This clonotype was seen only a few times. An end of the junction differs from the germline gene, which may be a read error. The CDR3 loop reads CGASSARAGAPADEQYF. The CDR3 coding sequence is TGCGGTGCTTCGTCGGCGAGAGCGGGGGCGCCGGCCGACGAGCAGTACTTC. This chain connects TRBV20-1 to TRBJ2-7; TRBD2 aligns across 8 bases. Germline V CDR1 and CDR2: DFQATT, SNEGSKA (reference sequence). This CDR3 region has 17 residues.

This clonotype was observed at least ten times. CDR3 nucleotide sequence: TGTGCCAGCAGCTTAAGTGAGGACAATGAGCAGTTCTTC. Encoded protein: CASSLSEDNEQFF. The chain recombines TRBV7-3 with TRBJ2-1; D remains ambiguous. This CDR3 is built from 13 residues. Germline values: CDR1 SGHTA, CDR2 FQGTGA. V dropped 1 base and J dropped 5 bases, with 6 bases sitting between them.

This clonotype occurred many times. This rearrangement joins TRBV2 to TRBJ2-1; TRBD2 is a possible D gene (6 bases). Per the germline V gene, CDR1 is SNHLY and CDR2 is FYNNEI. V was shortened by 5 bases and J by 4 bases, with 15 bases between the two germline ends. CDR3 size: 15 residues. DNA for the CDR3: TGTGCCAGCAGTAATAAGAGGGACTTATACAATGAGCAGTTCTTC. Protein: CASSNKRDLYNEQFF.

Of note for this clonotype: The junction does not match germline at one end; this may be a read error. The V gene is TRBV5-1, the J gene TRBJ2-2, with D tentatively TRBD2 (6 bases). This CDR3 contains 14 residues. The germline gives CDR1 SGHRS, CDR2 YFSETQ. The CDR3 loop reads CASKESGATRELFF. As DNA, the CDR3 is TGCGCCAGCAAGGAATCGGGAGCCACCAGGGAGCTGTTTTTT.

This clonotype has a count of ten or more. The DNA for the CDR3 is TGTGCCACGGGGGGTACAGAATTATCTGGAAACACCATATATTTT. It codes for CATGGTELSGNTIYF. The chain employs TRBV10-3 and TRBJ1-3; the D gene is possibly TRBD1 (5 bases). This CDR3 has 15 residues. Germline V gene data show CDR1 as ENHRY and CDR2 as SYGVKD. V lost 10 bases, J lost 1 base, and 17 bases lay in between.

This clonotype has ten or more counts. This rearrangement joins TRBV5-1 to TRBJ2-3; 11 positions match TRBD2. CDR1 and CDR2 from the germline V gene are SGHRS and YFSETQ. V was clipped by 1 base and J by 3 bases; unmatched bases: 4. The CDR3 sequence is 16 residues long. The CDR3 DNA reads TGCGCCAGCAGCTTGACTAGCGGGAGTAGAACAGATACGCAGTATTTT. Translating it yields CASSLTSGSRTDTQYF.

In the case of this clonotype: With a much larger clone just one base away, this may be a read error. V is TRBV2 and J is TRBJ1-5, with D perhaps matching TRBD1 (6 bases). Germline loops: CDR1 SNHLY, CDR2 FYNNEI. V was clipped by 7 bases and J by 5 bases, with 21 bases between them. The CDR3 runs to 16 residues. CDR3 loop: CASTSRLRDTYQPQHF. The CDR3 nucleotides are TGTGCCAGCACCTCCCGCCTCCGGGACACTTATCAGCCCCAGCATTTT. The variable domain in full, completed from reference TRBV2 and TRBJ1-5, reads EPEVTQTPSHQVTQMGQEVILRCVPISNHLYFYWYRQILGQKVEFLVSFYNNEISEKSEIFDDQFSVERPDGSNFTLKIRSTKLEDSAMYFCASTSRLRDTYQPQHFGDGTRLSIL.

This clonotype showed up many times. The V gene is TRBV2, the J gene TRBJ1-4; D call uncertain. The germline V and J ends were trimmed by 7 bases and 5 bases, with 8 bases remaining between them. Germline-derived CDR1 and CDR2 are SNHLY and FYNNEI. The CDR3 runs 12 residues. The DNA of the CDR3 is TGTGCCAGCAAGAGGGAAAATGAAAAACTGTTTTTT. Residues: CASKRENEKLFF.

The chain joins TRBV5-6 to TRBJ2-7, with D perhaps assigned TRBD1 or TRBD2 (7 bases each). CDR3 length equals 15 residues. Looked up from germline, CDR1 is SGHDT and CDR2 is YYEEEE. V was shortened by 3 bases and J by 4 bases, with 17 bases between the two germline ends. The CDR3 sequence is CASSWTAGGGYEQYF. Written as DNA, the CDR3 is TGTGCCAGCAGCTGGACGGCAGGGGGAGGGTACGAGCAGTACTTC.

This clonotype came up a few times. The DNA for the CDR3 is TGTGCCAGCAGCTTAGATCTAAGGTTCGACGAGCAGTACTTC. Protein: CASSLDLRFDEQYF. This sequence joins TRBV7-2 and TRBJ2-7; D remains unclear. CDR1 and CDR2 from the germline V gene are SGHTA and FQGNSA. The CDR3 totals 14 residues. V was cut by 1 base and J by 5 bases, with 12 bases left in between.

The chain joins TRBV5-6 to TRBJ2-6; possible D gene TRBD2, 6 bases. The CDR3 is 15 residues long. The V end lost 2 bases, the J end lost 0 bases, and 6 bases lay between the germline ends. Germline V gives CDR1 SGHDT, CDR2 YYEEEE. For the CDR3, the DNA is TGTGCCAGCAGCTTCGGGAGCTCTGGGGCCAACGTCCTGACTTTC. This translates into CASSFGSSGANVLTF.

With regard to this clonotype: With a much larger clone just one base away, this may be a read error. The chain uses TRBV20-1 and TRBJ2-1; TRBD2 aligns across 9 bases. This CDR3 has 16 residues. The V gene's germline CDR1 is DFQATT and CDR2 SNEGSKA (reference sequence). CDR3: CSARARREGRRNERFF. The DNA for the CDR3 is TGCAGTGCTAGAGCTCGGCGGGAGGGCCGGCGTAATGAGCGGTTCTTC.

Only a few counts were recorded for this clonotype. The J gene is TRBJ2-2, the V gene TRBV5-1, with TRBD2 identical over 7 bases. Trimming removed 0 bases from V and 2 bases from J; junction bases left unmatched: 13. This CDR3 region has 19 residues. CDR1 and CDR2 from the germline V gene are SGHRS and YFSETQ. The DNA for the CDR3 is TGCGCCAGCAGCTTGGCCCGTAGCGGGCCTTTTCAAAACACCGGGGAGCTGTTTTTT. The encoded protein is CASSLARSGPFQNTGELFF.

This clonotype was detected many times. The chain carries TRBV5-4 and TRBJ2-1; the match to TRBD2 covers 10 bases. The CDR3 consists of 15 residues. CDR1 and CDR2 from the germline V gene are SGHNT and YYREEE (reference sequence). The J segment lost 9 bases and the V segment lost 10 bases, leaving 16 bases of the junction unmatched. CDR3 DNA sequence: TGTGCCGACCAGCTTGTAAGCGGGAGGGCCGTTGAGCAGTTCTTC. It encodes CADQLVSGRAVEQFF.

In its sample, this clonotype was seen a few times. The CDR3: CSADGQTSYGYTF. CDR3 DNA sequence: TGCAGTGCTGACGGACAGACTTCCTATGGCTACACCTTC. The chain is built from TRBV20-1 and TRBJ1-2; tentatively, D is TRBD1 (6 bases). Germline CDR1 DFQATT, CDR2 SNEGSKA (reference sequence). This CDR3 is 13 amino acids long. Trimming took 5 bases from V and 4 from J, leaving 14 bases between them.

In regard to this clonotype: A read error is possible here, since a much larger clone lies one base away. The V call is TRBV9, the J call TRBJ2-7, with 10 bases aligning to TRBD2. This CDR3 has 16 residues. CDR1 is SGDLS and CDR2 is YYNGEE in the germline V gene. With 0 bases clipped from V and 5 bases from J, the junction kept 8 bases outside the gene matches. The CDR3 loop is CASSVEPSGSTHEQYF. CDR3 coding DNA: TGTGCCAGCAGCGTAGAGCCTAGCGGGAGCACGCACGAGCAGTACTTC.

This clonotype came up many times. This sequence joins TRBV11-2 and TRBJ2-2; 9 nucleotides align to TRBD2. The V gene's germline CDR1 is SGHAT and CDR2 FQNNGV. This CDR3 spans 16 amino acids. V gave up 5 bases and J gave up 6 bases; unmatched junction bases: 10. CDR3 DNA sequence: TGTGCCAGCAGCCTGACCAGCGGGAGGTTCGCCGGGGAGCTGTTTTTT. Translated: CASSLTSGRFAGELFF.

This clonotype was found a few times. This chain joins TRBV27 and TRBJ2-2; TRBD1 is a possible D gene (6 bases). Germline CDR1 and CDR2: MNHEY and SMNVEV (reference sequence). The V gene lost 6 bases and the J gene lost 7 bases, with 21 bases spanning the gap. The CDR3 runs 16 residues. The DNA of the CDR3 is TGTGCCAGCAGCCTCCAGGGGCGCGTTTCTGGCGGGGAGCTGTTTTTT. Amino acids: CASSLQGRVSGGELFF.

This clonotype was detected many times. This chain joins TRBV28 and TRBJ2-7, with 11 bases identical to TRBD2. V lost 6 bases, J lost 10 bases, and 11 bases stayed unmatched. The CDR3 runs 14 residues. The V gene's germline CDR1 is MDHEN and CDR2 SYDVKM. The CDR3 reads CASSIGLAGGIQYF. The DNA for the CDR3 is TGTGCCAGCAGCATCGGACTAGCGGGTGGGATACAGTACTTC.

This clonotype was seen at least ten times. The gene calls are TRBV29-1 and TRBJ2-7; TRBD1 or TRBD2 may be the D gene (5 bases each). The germline V and J ends were trimmed by 5 bases and 5 bases, with 16 bases remaining between them. The CDR3 is made up of 13 amino acids. Germline-derived CDR1 and CDR2 are SQVTM and ANQGSEA. The CDR3 DNA reads as TGCAGCGTTTCTTTGAGGGACGGGCACGAGCAGTACTTC. Residues: CSVSLRDGHEQYF.

This clonotype appeared many times. This sequence joins TRBV16 and TRBJ1-5; D unresolved. V dropped 3 bases and J dropped 0 bases, with 3 bases sitting between them. CDR1 is KGHSY and CDR2 is FQNENV in the germline V gene. The CDR3 runs to 13 residues. CDR3 in DNA: TGTGCCAGCAGCCATGGTAGCAATCAGCCCCAGCATTTT. It translates to CASSHGSNQPQHF.

There are many counts of this clonotype. This chain links TRBV10-3 with TRBJ2-1, with D hard to call. V lost 6 bases to trimming and J lost 6 bases, with 6 bases between them. Germline V gene sequence: CDR1 ENHRY, CDR2 SYGVKD. CDR3 size: 11 residues. The CDR3 here is CAIRAPNEQFF. Written as DNA, the CDR3 is TGTGCCATCAGGGCGCCCAATGAGCAGTTCTTC.

The chain combines TRBV6-1 with TRBJ2-7; 8 bases map to TRBD2. The V gene end was trimmed by 8 bases and the J gene end by 2 bases; junction bases not matched to a gene: 11. The CDR3 length is 15 residues. CDR1 and CDR2 from the germline V gene are MNHNS and SASEGT. The CDR3 bases are TGTGCCAGCTCTCCGGAACTAGCGGAAACCTACGAGCAGTACTTC. This sequence encodes CASSPELAETYEQYF.

The chain links TRBV7-9 to TRBJ2-2, with TRBD1 as a possible D gene (5 bases). The germline gives CDR1 SEHNR, CDR2 FQNEAQ (reference sequence). V lost 2 bases, J lost 4 bases, and 11 bases lay in between. This CDR3 has 15 amino acids. Here the CDR3 DNA reads TGTGCCAGCAGCTTACAAATTACAGGCACCGGGGAGCTGTTTTTT. Translation: CASSLQITGTGELFF.

Concerning this clonotype itself: It is likely a read error: a sequence one base away is far more abundant. The chain is built from TRBV3-1 and TRBJ2-1, with D tentatively TRBD1 (5 bases). V dropped 0 bases and J dropped 10 bases, with 13 bases sitting between them. The CDR3 covers 14 residues. Germline values: CDR1 LGHDT, CDR2 YNNKEL (reference sequence). CDR3 loop: CASSQDGAGWEQFF. CDR3 sequence (DNA): TGTGCCAGCAGCCAAGATGGGGCTGGCTGGGAGCAGTTCTTC.

This clonotype was counted ten times or more. V usage is TRBV12-3 or TRBV12-4 and J usage is TRBJ2-1; D remains ambiguous. This CDR3 is 10 amino acids long. The V end was cut by 1 base, the J end by 8 bases, with 0 bases between. CDR3 DNA sequence: TGTGCCAGCAGTTTAGATGAGCAGTTCTTC. Translated, it gives CASSLDEQFF.